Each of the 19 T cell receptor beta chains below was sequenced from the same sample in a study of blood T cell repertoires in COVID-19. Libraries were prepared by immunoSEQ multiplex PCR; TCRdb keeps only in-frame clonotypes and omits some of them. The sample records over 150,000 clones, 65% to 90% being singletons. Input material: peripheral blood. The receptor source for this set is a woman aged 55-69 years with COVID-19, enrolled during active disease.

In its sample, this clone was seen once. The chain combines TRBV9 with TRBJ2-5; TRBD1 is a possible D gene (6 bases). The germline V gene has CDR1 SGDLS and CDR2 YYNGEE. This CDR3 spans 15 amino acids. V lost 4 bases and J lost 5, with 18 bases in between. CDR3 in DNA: TGTGCCAGCAGCTCCCAACAAGGGGGACCGGAGACCCAGTACTTC. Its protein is CASSSQQGGPETQYF.

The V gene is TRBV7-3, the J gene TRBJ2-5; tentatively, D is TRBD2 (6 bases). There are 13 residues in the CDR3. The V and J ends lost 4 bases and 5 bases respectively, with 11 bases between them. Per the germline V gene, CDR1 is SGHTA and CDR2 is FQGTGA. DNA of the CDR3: TGTGCCAGCAGCTCCTATCTAGCGGAGACCCAGTACTTC. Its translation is CASSSYLAETQYF.

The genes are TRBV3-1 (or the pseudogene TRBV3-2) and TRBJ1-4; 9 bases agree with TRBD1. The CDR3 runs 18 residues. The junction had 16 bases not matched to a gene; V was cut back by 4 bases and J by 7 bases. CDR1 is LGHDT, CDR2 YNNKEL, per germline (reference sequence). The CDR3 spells CASSPPLRTGAEVEKLFF. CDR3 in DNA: TGTGCCAGCAGCCCACCGCTTAGGACAGGGGCAGAAGTTGAAAAACTGTTTTTT.

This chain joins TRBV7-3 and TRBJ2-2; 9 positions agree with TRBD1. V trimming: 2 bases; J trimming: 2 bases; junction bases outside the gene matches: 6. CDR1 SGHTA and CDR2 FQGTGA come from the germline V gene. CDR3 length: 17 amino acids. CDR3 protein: CASSLGTGIINTGELFF. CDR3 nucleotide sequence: TGTGCCAGCAGCTTAGGGACAGGGATAATAAACACCGGGGAGCTGTTTTTT.

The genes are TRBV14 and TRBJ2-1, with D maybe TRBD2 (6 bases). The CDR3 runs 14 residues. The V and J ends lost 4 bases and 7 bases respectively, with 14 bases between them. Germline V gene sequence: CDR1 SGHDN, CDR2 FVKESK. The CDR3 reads CASSPLGGLNEQFF. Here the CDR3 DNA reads TGTGCCAGCAGCCCTCTTGGGGGGTTGAATGAGCAGTTCTTC.

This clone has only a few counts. This chain's CDR3 is CASSQLRRGNTEAFF. The CDR3 nucleotides are TGTGCCAGCAGCCAACTACGGAGGGGTAACACTGAAGCTTTCTTT. The rearrangement uses TRBV3-1 (or the pseudogene TRBV3-2) and TRBJ1-1, with D possibly being TRBD1 (5 bases). V gave up 2 bases and J gave up 2 bases, with 12 bases separating them. The CDR3 sequence is 15 residues long. Germline CDR1 and CDR2: LGHDT and YNNKEL (reference sequence).

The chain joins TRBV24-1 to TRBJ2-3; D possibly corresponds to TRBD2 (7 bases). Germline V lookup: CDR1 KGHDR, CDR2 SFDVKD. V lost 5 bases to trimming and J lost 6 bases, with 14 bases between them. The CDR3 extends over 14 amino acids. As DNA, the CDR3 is TGTGCCACCAGTGTTAGGGGGGGAGTGGATACGCAGTATTTT. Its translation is CATSVRGGVDTQYF.

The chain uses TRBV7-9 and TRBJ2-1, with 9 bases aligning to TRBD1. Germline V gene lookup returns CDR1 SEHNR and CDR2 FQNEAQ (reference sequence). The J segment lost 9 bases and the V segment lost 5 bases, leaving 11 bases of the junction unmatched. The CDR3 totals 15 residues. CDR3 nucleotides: TGTGCCAGCAGCCCGGGACAGGGTGGCTTCGGTGAGCAGTTCTTC. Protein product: CASSPGQGGFGEQFF.

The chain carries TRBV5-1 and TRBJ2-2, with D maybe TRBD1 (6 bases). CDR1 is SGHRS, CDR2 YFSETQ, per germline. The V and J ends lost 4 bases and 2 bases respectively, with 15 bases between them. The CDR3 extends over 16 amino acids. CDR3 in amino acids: CASSATQGFNTGELFF. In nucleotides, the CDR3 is TGCGCCAGCAGCGCCACACAGGGTTTTAACACCGGGGAGCTGTTTTTT.

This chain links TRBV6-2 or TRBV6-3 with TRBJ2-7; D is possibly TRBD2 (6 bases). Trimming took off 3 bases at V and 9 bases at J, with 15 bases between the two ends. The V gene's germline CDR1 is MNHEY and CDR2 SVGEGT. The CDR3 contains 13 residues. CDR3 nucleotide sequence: TGTGCCAGCAGTTATGCGGGAACCTTGGGGCAGTACGTC. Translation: CASSYAGTLGQYV.

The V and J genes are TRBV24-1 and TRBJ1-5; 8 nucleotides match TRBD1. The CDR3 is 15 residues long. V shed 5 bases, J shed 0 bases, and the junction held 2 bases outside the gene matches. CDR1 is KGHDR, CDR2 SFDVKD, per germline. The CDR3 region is CATSAGTGSNQPQHF. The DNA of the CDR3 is TGTGCCACCAGTGCGGGGACAGGTAGCAATCAGCCCCAGCATTTT.

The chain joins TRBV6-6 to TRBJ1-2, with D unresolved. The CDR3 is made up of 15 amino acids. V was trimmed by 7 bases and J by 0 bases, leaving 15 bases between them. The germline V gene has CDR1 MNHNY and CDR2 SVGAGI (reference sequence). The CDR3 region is CASIIARTANYGYTF. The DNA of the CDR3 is TGTGCCAGCATCATAGCCCGGACTGCTAACTATGGCTACACCTTC.

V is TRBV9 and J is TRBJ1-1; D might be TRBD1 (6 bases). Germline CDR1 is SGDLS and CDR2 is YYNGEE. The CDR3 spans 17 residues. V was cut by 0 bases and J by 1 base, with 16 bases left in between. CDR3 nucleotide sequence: TGTGCCAGCAGCGTAGAGGACAGACCTTACCCGAACACTGAAGCTTTCTTT. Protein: CASSVEDRPYPNTEAFF. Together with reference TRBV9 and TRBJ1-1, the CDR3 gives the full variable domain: DSGVTQTPKHLITATGQRVTLRCSPRSGDLSVYWYQQSLDQGLQFLIQYYNGEERAKGNILERFSAQQFPDLHSELNLSSLELGDSALYFCASSVEDRPYPNTEAFFGQGTRLTVV.

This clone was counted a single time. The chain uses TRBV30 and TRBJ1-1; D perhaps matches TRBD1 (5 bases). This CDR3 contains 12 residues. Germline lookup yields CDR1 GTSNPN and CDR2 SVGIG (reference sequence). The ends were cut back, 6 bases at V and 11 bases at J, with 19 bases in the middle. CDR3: CACHKAGVCAFF. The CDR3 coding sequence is TGTGCCTGTCATAAGGCGGGGGTTTGCGCTTTCTTT.

This CDR3 reads CASSQEFGGELFF. The DNA of the CDR3 is TGTGCCAGCAGTCAAGAGTTTGGCGGGGAGCTGTTTTTT. The chain links TRBV6-4 to TRBJ2-2; D gene unclear. In germline, CDR1 is MRHNA, CDR2 SNTAGT. Trimming stripped 5 bases from V and 7 bases from J, with 11 bases between. CDR3 length equals 13 residues.

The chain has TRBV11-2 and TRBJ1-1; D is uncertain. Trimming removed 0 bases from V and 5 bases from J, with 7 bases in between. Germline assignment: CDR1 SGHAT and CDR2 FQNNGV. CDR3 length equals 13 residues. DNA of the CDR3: TGTGCCAGCAGCTTAGATCCGGGAACTGAAGCTTTCTTT. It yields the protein CASSLDPGTEAFF.

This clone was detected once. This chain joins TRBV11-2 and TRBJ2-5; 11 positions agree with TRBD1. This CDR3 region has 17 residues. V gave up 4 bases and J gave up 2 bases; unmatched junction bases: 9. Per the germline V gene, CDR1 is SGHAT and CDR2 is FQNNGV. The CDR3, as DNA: TGTGCCAGCAGCTCAAGGGGGACAGGGGGGATACAAGAGACCCAGTACTTC. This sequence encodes CASSSRGTGGIQETQYF.

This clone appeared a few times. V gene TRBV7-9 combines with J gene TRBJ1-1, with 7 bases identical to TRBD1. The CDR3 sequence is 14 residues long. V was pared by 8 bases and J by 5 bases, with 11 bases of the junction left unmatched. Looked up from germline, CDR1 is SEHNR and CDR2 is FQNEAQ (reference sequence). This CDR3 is CASGPRQGWTEAFF. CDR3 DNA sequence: TGTGCCAGCGGCCCTAGACAGGGATGGACTGAAGCTTTCTTT.

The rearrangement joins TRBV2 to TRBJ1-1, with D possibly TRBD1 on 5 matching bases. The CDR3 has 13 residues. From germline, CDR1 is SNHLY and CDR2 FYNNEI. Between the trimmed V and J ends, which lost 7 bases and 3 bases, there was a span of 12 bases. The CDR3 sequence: CASTFRVDTEAFF. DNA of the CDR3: TGTGCCAGCACTTTCAGGGTCGACACTGAAGCTTTCTTT.